The sequence of this T cell receptor (beta chain) was determined in a study of diagnostic markers for celiac disease. Germline values: CDR1 DFQATT, CDR2 SNEGSKA (reference sequence). The CDR3 loop spans 15 amino acids. After re-calling the reads, TCRdb lists one entry per CDR3 protein, DNA absent. Its clone listing holds just over 1,500 distinct CDR3 sequences. This clonotype ranks as medium-sized in terms of frequency. The sequenced sample was either unsorted cells or a sorted T cell fraction (not recorded which). The source is a human donor. The chain is built from TRBV20-1 and TRBJ2-7; lacking DNA, the TRBD2 call made by TCRdb goes unchecked. The CDR3 reads CSASWLGGRVYEQYF.